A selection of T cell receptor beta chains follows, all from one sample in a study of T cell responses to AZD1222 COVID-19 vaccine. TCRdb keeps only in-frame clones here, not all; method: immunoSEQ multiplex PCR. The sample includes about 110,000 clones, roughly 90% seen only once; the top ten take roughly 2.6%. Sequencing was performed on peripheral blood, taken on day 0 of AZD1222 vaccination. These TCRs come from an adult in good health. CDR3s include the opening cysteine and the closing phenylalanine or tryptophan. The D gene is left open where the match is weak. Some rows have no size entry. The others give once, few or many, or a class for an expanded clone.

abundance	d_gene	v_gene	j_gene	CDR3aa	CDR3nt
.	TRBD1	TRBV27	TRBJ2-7	CASTGGTGGFYEQYF	TGTGCCAGCACCGGCGGGACAGGGGGATTCTACGAGCAGTACTTC
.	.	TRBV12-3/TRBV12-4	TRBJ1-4	CASSPREKLFF	TGTGCCAGCAGCCCGCGAGAAAAACTGTTTTTT
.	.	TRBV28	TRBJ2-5	CASSPIGGGETQYF	TGTGCCAGCAGTCCCATAGGGGGAGGAGAGACCCAGTACTTC
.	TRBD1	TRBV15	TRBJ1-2	CATSRDQGTGGYGYTF	TGTGCCACCAGCAGAGATCAGGGGACAGGCGGGTATGGCTACACCTTC
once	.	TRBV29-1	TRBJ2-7	CSVGTSSYEQYF	TGCAGCGTTGGGACAAGCTCCTACGAGCAGTACTTC
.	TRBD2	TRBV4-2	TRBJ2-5	CASSQALAGVYQETQYF	TGTGCCAGCAGCCAGGCGCTAGCGGGGGTGTACCAAGAGACCCAGTACTTC
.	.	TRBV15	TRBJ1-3	CATSRDSRVGNTIYF	TGTGCCACCAGCAGAGATTCACGGGTTGGAAACACCATATATTTT
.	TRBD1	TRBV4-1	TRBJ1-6	CASSQDRAGGSPLHF	TGCGCCAGCAGCCAGGACAGGGCGGGAGGTTCACCCCTCCACTTT
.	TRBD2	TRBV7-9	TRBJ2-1	CASSSHGASGRMNNEQFF	TGTGCCAGCAGCTCCCATGGGGCTAGCGGGCGGATGAACAATGAGCAGTTCTTC
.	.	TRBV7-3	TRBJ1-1	CASSLNGGRANTEAFF	TGTGCCAGCAGCTTAAATGGCGGCAGGGCGAACACTGAAGCTTTCTTT
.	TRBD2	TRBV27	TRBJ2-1	CASSPGLAGEAQFF	TGTGCCAGCAGCCCAGGACTAGCGGGAGAAGCGCAGTTCTTC
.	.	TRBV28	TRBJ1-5	CASSFAGINQPQHF	TGTGCCAGCAGTTTTGCAGGAATCAATCAGCCCCAGCATTTT
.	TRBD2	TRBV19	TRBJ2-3	CASTTSGTSTDTQYF	TGTGCCAGTACGACTAGCGGGACTAGCACAGATACGCAGTATTTT
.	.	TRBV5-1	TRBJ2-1	CASSSRPSGTGDEQFF	TGCGCCAGCAGCTCGAGACCCTCAGGAACGGGGGATGAGCAGTTCTTC
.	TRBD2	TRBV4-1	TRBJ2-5	CASSQDPQGGGPQETQYF	TGCGCCAGCAGCCAAGATCCCCAGGGCGGGGGGCCCCAAGAGACCCAGTACTTC
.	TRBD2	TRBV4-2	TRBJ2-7	CASSRNHLAGGPGEQYF	TGTGCCAGCAGCCGCAACCACTTAGCGGGAGGGCCGGGTGAGCAGTACTTC
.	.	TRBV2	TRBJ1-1	CASSEAQGYTEAFF	TGTGCCAGCAGTGAAGCGCAGGGCTACACTGAAGCTTTCTTT
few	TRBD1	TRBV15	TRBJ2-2	CATSRWTGSLNTGELFF	TGTGCCACCAGCAGATGGACAGGGAGTTTGAACACCGGGGAGCTGTTTTTT
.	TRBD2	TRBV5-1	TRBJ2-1	CASSLGLAGGSYNEQFF	TGCGCCAGCAGCTTGGGACTAGCGGGGGGATCCTACAATGAGCAGTTCTTC
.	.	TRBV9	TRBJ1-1	CASSASGSRNTEAFF	TGTGCCAGCAGCGCTTCAGGATCACGGAACACTGAAGCTTTCTTT
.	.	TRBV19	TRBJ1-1	CASSPALQFGGTEAFF	TGTGCCAGTAGCCCAGCCCTTCAGTTTGGTGGCACTGAAGCTTTCTTT
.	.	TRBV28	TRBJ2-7	CASSLRFEQYF	TGTGCCAGCAGTTTAAGGTTCGAGCAGTACTTC
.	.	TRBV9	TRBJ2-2	CASSREEGLGATGELFF	TGTGCCAGCAGCAGGGAGGAGGGACTTGGCGCCACCGGGGAGCTGTTTTTT
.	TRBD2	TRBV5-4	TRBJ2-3	CASSPAGGPPSSTDTQYF	TGTGCCAGCAGCCCGGCGGGGGGGCCTCCGAGTAGCACAGATACGCAGTATTTT
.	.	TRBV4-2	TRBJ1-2	CASSQDFGTTNYGYTF	TGTGCCAGCAGCCAAGATTTCGGGACCACTAACTATGGCTACACCTTC